Listed below are T cell receptor beta chains from one sample, sequenced in a study of T cell changes during pregnancy in multiple sclerosis. Clones were read by immunoSEQ multiplex PCR, and TCRdb kept only the in-frame ones, dropping some. Of under 50,000 clones in the sample, 85% to 95% were seen once. Sample: CD8+ T cells from peripheral blood mononuclear cells, taken in the third trimester of pregnancy. The origin of the receptors is a female donor with multiple sclerosis, enrolled in a pregnancy study. Each CDR3 is given with its conserved first and last residue. Fields, in order: V gene, D gene, clone size, J gene, CDR3 DNA, CDR3 protein. The D gene is left open where the match is weak. The size of a clone is reported for some rows only, either as once, few or many, or as a class for expanded clones.

TRBV6-6	TRBD1	once	TRBJ1-1	TGTGCCAGCGACAGGGAGAACACTGAAGCTTTCTTT	CASDRENTEAFF
TRBV27	NA	NA	TRBJ1-1	TGTGCCAGCAGTTTAAAGGTCGGAGATCCTGAAGCTTTCTTT	CASSLKVGDPEAFF
TRBV11-2	NA	NA	TRBJ2-3	TGTGCCAGCAGCTTCTCAGGGACAGATACGCAGTATTTT	CASSFSGTDTQYF
TRBV5-6	TRBD1	NA	TRBJ1-1	TGTGCCAGCAGCTTCGGGACAGGGAAAGAAGCTTTCTTT	CASSFGTGKEAFF
TRBV4-2	NA	NA	TRBJ1-4	TGTGCCAGCAGCCAAGGCGGTCGCAGGGGTGAGGAAAAACTGTTTTTT	CASSQGGRRGEEKLFF
TRBV19	NA	NA	TRBJ2-1	TGTGCCAGTTCGGACTTTACGGGGAATGAGCAGTTCTTC	CASSDFTGNEQFF
TRBV27	TRBD1	NA	TRBJ2-7	TGTGCCAGCAGTTTACAGACAGGGGGACTAATCGAGCAGTACTTC	CASSLQTGGLIEQYF
TRBV19	NA	NA	TRBJ1-2	TGTGCCAGTAGTATCCCCCGAGGCATAAACTATGGCTACACCTTC	CASSIPRGINYGYTF
TRBV15	NA	NA	TRBJ2-3	TGTGCCACCAGCCCAGGGGAAAGAACAGATACGCAGTATTTT	CATSPGERTDTQYF
TRBV7-9	TRBD1	NA	TRBJ2-1	TGTGCCAGCAGTTACCCGACACATGGACAGGGGGGGAATGAGCAGTTCTTC	CASSYPTHGQGGNEQFF
TRBV29-1	TRBD2	once	TRBJ2-3	TGCAGCGTTTGGACTAGCGGAAACACAGATACGCAGTATTTT	CSVWTSGNTDTQYF
TRBV6-4	TRBD1	NA	TRBJ2-2	TGTGCCAGCAGTGACTCATGGGGACAGGGTAACACCGGGGAGCTGTTTTTT	CASSDSWGQGNTGELFF
TRBV7-8	TRBD1	NA	TRBJ2-7	TGTGCCAGCAGTCCCGGTGGGGGACAGGAAGTCTACGAGCAGTACTTC	CASSPGGGQEVYEQYF
TRBV9	NA	NA	TRBJ1-3	TGTGCCAGCAGCGTAGATATCCAGATCTCTGGAAACACCATATATTTT	CASSVDIQISGNTIYF
TRBV5-1	NA	once	TRBJ1-5	TGCGCCAGCAGCCCGGAGGGTGGCAATCAGCCCCAGCATTTT	CASSPEGGNQPQHF
TRBV2	TRBD1	NA	TRBJ2-5	TGTGCCAGCAGTGGAAACAGGGGTTACTTGGAGACCCAGTACTTC	CASSGNRGYLETQYF
TRBV5-1	NA	NA	TRBJ2-1	TGCGCCAGCAGCGCGGATTTGGGTAATGAGCAGTTCTTC	CASSADLGNEQFF
TRBV6-5	NA	NA	TRBJ2-3	TGTGCCAGCAGTTACGGGGACTCTACAGATACGCAGTATTTT	CASSYGDSTDTQYF
TRBV27	TRBD2	NA	TRBJ2-1	TGTGCCAGCAGTTTAACGAGCGGGGGGGCCCCCAATGAGCAGTTCTTC	CASSLTSGGAPNEQFF
TRBV6-4	TRBD1	NA	TRBJ1-1	TGTGCCAGCAGGAGACAGGGGGGAGACACTGAAGCTTTCTTT	CASRRQGGDTEAFF
TRBV5-1	NA	NA	TRBJ2-7	TGCGCCAGCAGCTTAGATGGCTTGACAGAGACTTACGAGCAGTACTTC	CASSLDGLTETYEQYF
TRBV28	NA	NA	TRBJ1-2	TGTGCCAGCAGTCTCACCCGGACTGGTGGCTACACCTTC	CASSLTRTGGYTF
TRBV19	NA	NA	TRBJ1-5	TGTGCCAGTAGTATTTGGGGCAGTTACGATCAGCCCCAGCATTTT	CASSIWGSYDQPQHF
TRBV27	NA	NA	TRBJ2-3	TGTGCCAGCAGTTTATTTTATTCAGATACGCAGTATTTT	CASSLFYSDTQYF
TRBV5-1	TRBD1	NA	TRBJ2-7	TGCGCCAGCAGCCCCTGGACAGGATCTGAAGAGCAGTACTTC	CASSPWTGSEEQYF
TRBV5-1	NA	NA	TRBJ1-1	TGCGCCAGCAGCTTGGAGGAGACAGTGAACACTGAAGCTTTCTTT	CASSLEETVNTEAFF